The sequence of this T cell receptor (beta chain) was determined in a study of breast tumors, draining lymph nodes, adjacent tissues. Overall study results and limits: Compared with lymph nodes, tumors were less diverse; compared with nontumor tissue, more. Data only fit, rather than demonstrated, lymph node origin of most tumor T cells.

This clonotype appeared many times. Its antigen is currently unknown. This CDR3 has 15 amino acids. Germline CDR1 and CDR2: SGHVS and FQNEAQ. The V gene end was trimmed by 5 bases and the J gene end by 7 bases; junction bases not matched to a gene: 13. Axillary draining lymph nodes of breast cancer patients supplied the node samples. From the multiplex PCR reads, TCRdb called clonotypes with MiXCR, one entry per CDR3 protein. The sample shows nearly 200,000 distinct CDR3 sequences, approximately 31% of them seen only once. The sequence was obtained from a female donor with breast cancer. Some clones in this sample may be carry-over from other donors' samples. Sequencing was performed on axillary lymph node tissue. The chain employs TRBV7-8 and TRBJ2-5; 7 positions match TRBD2. CDR3 loop: CASSPLRTRAWTQYF. The CDR3, as DNA: TGTGCCAGCAGCCCACTAAGGACTAGGGCCTGGACCCAGTACTTC.